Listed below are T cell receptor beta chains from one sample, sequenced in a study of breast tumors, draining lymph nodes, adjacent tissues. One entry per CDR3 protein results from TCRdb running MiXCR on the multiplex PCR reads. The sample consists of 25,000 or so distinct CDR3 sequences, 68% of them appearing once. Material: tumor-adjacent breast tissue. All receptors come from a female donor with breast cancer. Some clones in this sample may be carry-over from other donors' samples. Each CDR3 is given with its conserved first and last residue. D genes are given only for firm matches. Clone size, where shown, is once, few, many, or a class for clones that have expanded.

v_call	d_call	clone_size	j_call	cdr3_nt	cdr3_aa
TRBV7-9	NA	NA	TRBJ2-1	TGTGCCAGCGGTAGCGGCAATGAGCAGTTCTTC	CASGSGNEQFF
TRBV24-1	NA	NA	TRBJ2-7	TGTGCCACCAGTGATTTGGACAGCTACGAGCAGTACTTC	CATSDLDSYEQYF
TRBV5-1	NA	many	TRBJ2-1	TGCGCCAGCAGCCTAGGAGGGCAGGGAGCCTACAATGAGCAGTTCTTC	CASSLGGQGAYNEQFF
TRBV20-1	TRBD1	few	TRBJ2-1	TGCAGTGCTAGAGATCTTGGACAGGGCTACAATGAGCAGTTCTTC	CSARDLGQGYNEQFF
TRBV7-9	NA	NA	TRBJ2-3	TGTGCCAGCAGTCCCGAGCAGGCCACAGATACGCAGTATTTT	CASSPEQATDTQYF
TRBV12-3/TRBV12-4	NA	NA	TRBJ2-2	TGTGCCAGCAAGAGACAGGGAGGTATCGGGGAGCTGTTTTTC	CASKRQGGIGELFF
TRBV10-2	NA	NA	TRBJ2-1	TGCGCCAGCAGTGAGCAGGGGTCTGGGGAGCAGTTCTTC	CASSEQGSGEQFF
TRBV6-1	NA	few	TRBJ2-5	TGTGCCAGCAGGGATCAAGAGACCCAGTACTTC	CASRDQETQYF
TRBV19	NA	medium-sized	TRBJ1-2	TGTGCCAGTAGGGTCAATGGCTACACCTTC	CASRVNGYTF
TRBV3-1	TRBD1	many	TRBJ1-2	TGTGCCAGCAGCCAAGATTTGGCGACAGGGGTCTATGGCTACACCTTC	CASSQDLATGVYGYTF
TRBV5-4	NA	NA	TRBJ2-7	TGTGCCAGCAGCGCCGGCGGCGAGCAGTACTTC	CASSAGGEQYF
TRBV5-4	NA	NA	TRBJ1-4	TGTGCCAGCAGCCCTAATAATGAAAAACTGTTTTTT	CASSPNNEKLFF
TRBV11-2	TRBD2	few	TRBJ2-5	TGTGCCAGCAGCTTAGTTCCTAGCGGGGTGGAGACCCAGTACTTC	CASSLVPSGVETQYF
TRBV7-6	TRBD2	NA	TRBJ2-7	TGTGCCAGCAGCCTAGCGGAGACCTACGAGCAGTACTTC	CASSLAETYEQYF
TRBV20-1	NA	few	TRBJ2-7	TGCAGTGCTAGAGATCTCCGAAGTCCCTACGAGCAGTACTTC	CSARDLRSPYEQYF
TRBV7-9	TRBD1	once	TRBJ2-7	TGTGCCAGCAGCCTCGGACAGGGGGCCTACGAGCAGTACTTC	CASSLGQGAYEQYF